The 32 T cell receptor beta chains below all came from one sample that was sequenced in a study of T cell responses to AZD1222 COVID-19 vaccine. TCRdb keeps only in-frame clones here, not all; method: immunoSEQ multiplex PCR. The sample carries 110,000 to 150,000 clones, approximately 93% recorded once. The material was peripheral blood, obtained on day 0 of AZD1222 vaccination. The receptors were gathered from an adult in good health.

The rearrangement joins TRBV6-5 to TRBJ2-2; no clear D. The ends were cut back, 6 bases at V and 4 bases at J, with 9 bases in the middle. Germline V CDR1 and CDR2: MNHEY, SVGAGI. CDR3 length equals 13 residues. DNA of the CDR3: TGTGCCAGCAGCCCATGGGGCACCGGGGAGCTGTTTTTT. It specifies CASSPWGTGELFF.

The chain uses TRBV3-1 (or the pseudogene TRBV3-2) and TRBJ2-7, with TRBD1 as a possible D gene (6 bases). V was cut by 1 base and J by 0 bases, with 13 bases left in between. The CDR3 sequence is 16 residues long. Germline CDR1 reads LGHDT; CDR2 reads YNNKEL (reference sequence). The CDR3, as DNA: TGTGCCAGCAGCCAAGTGAACAGGGCGGGCTCCTACGAGCAGTACTTC. This gives the protein CASSQVNRAGSYEQYF.

CDR3 amino acids: CASSLLGAAGGDTQYF. DNA for the CDR3: TGTGCCAGCAGTTTGTTAGGGGCGGCAGGGGGAGATACGCAGTATTTT. This chain links TRBV28 with TRBJ2-3; TRBD1 aligns across 7 bases. The junction had 11 bases not matched to a gene; V was cut back by 3 bases and J by 5 bases. This CDR3 has 16 residues. Looked up from germline, CDR1 is MDHEN and CDR2 is SYDVKM.

The J gene is TRBJ2-7, the V gene TRBV6-6; 7 bases line up with TRBD2. Germline V gives CDR1 MNHNY, CDR2 SVGAGI (reference sequence). The CDR3 totals 14 residues. With 7 bases clipped from V and 6 bases from J, the junction kept 12 bases outside the gene matches. In DNA form, the CDR3 reads TGTGCCAGCAACCCAGCGGGATATAGTATCGAGCAGTACTTC. Translating gives CASNPAGYSIEQYF.

The gene calls are TRBV10-2 and TRBJ2-2, with 13 bases fitting TRBD2. This CDR3 contains 16 residues. Germline CDR1 reads WSHSY; CDR2 reads SAAADI. The V segment lost 2 bases and the J segment 7 bases; nucleotides outside the gene matches: 4. The chain's CDR3 is CASSETSGRADGELFF. CDR3 coding DNA: TGCGCCAGCAGTGAGACTAGCGGGAGGGCCGACGGGGAGCTGTTTTTT.

This chain uses TRBV19 with TRBJ1-1; TRBD1 matches at 8 bases. CDR1 is LNHDA, CDR2 SQIVND, per germline (reference sequence). J was trimmed by 0 bases and V by 8 bases; bases with no gene match: 8. CDR3 size: 15 residues. CDR3: CASEDRAGMNTEAFF. The CDR3 DNA is TGTGCCAGTGAGGACAGGGCGGGTATGAACACTGAAGCTTTCTTT. Filled out from reference TRBV19 and TRBJ1-1, the complete variable domain reads DGGITQSPKYLFRKEGQNVTLSCEQNLNHDAMYWYRQDPGQGLRLIYYSQIVNDFQKGDIAEGYSVSREKKESFPLTVTSAQKNPTAFYLCASEDRAGMNTEAFFGQGTRLTVV.

This sequence joins TRBV6-5 and TRBJ1-2; 12 nucleotides align to TRBD1. Germline V gene data show CDR1 as MNHEY and CDR2 as SVGAGI. This CDR3 is built from 14 residues. With 7 bases clipped from V and 7 bases from J, the junction kept 7 bases outside the gene matches. As DNA, the CDR3 is TGTGCCAGCAACCGGGGACAGGGGGCGTTTGGCTACACCTTC. This translates into CASNRGQGAFGYTF.

V and J are TRBV18 and TRBJ1-1; D ambiguous. Germline assignment: CDR1 KGHSH and CDR2 LQKENI. There are 13 residues in the CDR3. The V and J ends lost 5 bases and 1 base respectively, with 8 bases between them. The CDR3 coding sequence is TGTGCCAGCTCATCATCGGAGAACACTGAAGCTTTCTTT. Translation gives CASSSSENTEAFF.

The chain couples TRBV28 to TRBJ1-2; 7 nucleotides align to TRBD1. V lost 7 bases to trimming and J lost 4 bases; unmatched junction nucleotides: 12. The CDR3 spans 15 residues. Germline CDR1 reads MDHEN; CDR2 reads SYDVKM. CDR3 bases: TGTGCCAGCAATGGGAACAGGGGACCCAGCTATGGCTACACCTTC. The encoded protein is CASNGNRGPSYGYTF.

The chain links TRBV7-9 to TRBJ2-7; D call uncertain. The germline V gene encodes CDR1 SEHNR and CDR2 FQNEAQ (reference sequence). The ends were cut back, 1 base at V and 1 base at J, with 8 bases in the middle. This CDR3 has 14 amino acids. CDR3 coding DNA: TGTGCCAGCAGCTTAGAAGCAGGTTCCTACGAGCAGTACTTC. Residues: CASSLEAGSYEQYF.

This chain uses TRBV19 with TRBJ1-2; D ambiguous. V was trimmed by 3 bases and J by 7 bases, leaving 9 bases between them. Germline CDR1 LNHDA, CDR2 SQIVND (reference sequence). The CDR3 runs 12 residues. CDR3 in DNA: TGTGCCAGTAGTATGACCGGTTCTGGCTACACCTTC. Translated: CASSMTGSGYTF.

The chain carries TRBV7-3 and TRBJ1-6; 8 bases agree with TRBD1. J was trimmed by 9 bases and V by 5 bases; bases with no gene match: 6. Germline CDR1 SGHTA, CDR2 FQGTGA. This CDR3 spans 14 amino acids. DNA for the CDR3: TGTGCCAGCAGCACTACAGGGGGAGGTTCACCCCTCCACTTT. This translates into CASSTTGGGSPLHF.

The V gene is TRBV18, the J gene TRBJ2-2; 7 bases fit TRBD1. CDR3 length equals 13 residues. With 5 bases clipped from V and 5 bases from J, the junction kept 2 bases outside the gene matches. CDR1 is KGHSH and CDR2 is LQKENI in the germline V gene. CDR3: CASSDRETGELFF. CDR3 DNA: TGTGCCAGCTCAGACAGGGAGACCGGGGAGCTGTTTTTT.

The chain recombines TRBV29-1 with TRBJ2-1, with D perhaps TRBD2 (6 bases). There are 12 residues in the CDR3. Germline-derived CDR1 and CDR2 are SQVTM and ANQGSEA. Between the trimmed V and J ends, which lost 4 bases and 4 bases, there was a span of 8 bases. In nucleotides, the CDR3 is TGCAGCGTTGGCAGCGGGTACAATGAGCAGTTCTTC. Its protein product is CSVGSGYNEQFF.

The V and J genes are TRBV12-3 or TRBV12-4 and TRBJ2-1; no clear D. V lost 2 bases and J lost 8, with 4 bases in between. The CDR3 extends over 11 amino acids. As DNA, the CDR3 is TGTGCCAGCAGTTTATCTGATGAGCAGTTCTTC. Translating gives CASSLSDEQFF.

This sequence joins TRBV4-1 and TRBJ2-2; 7 nucleotides line up with TRBD1. Germline V gene sequence: CDR1 MGHRA, CDR2 YSYEKL. The CDR3 is made up of 16 amino acids. Losses at the gene ends were 2 bases for V and 8 bases for J; bases not matched to a gene: 11. The CDR3 nucleotides read TGCGCCAGCAGCCAACCTCGACAGGGTGTAGCGGGGGAGCTGTTTTTT. This sequence encodes CASSQPRQGVAGELFF.

The chain links TRBV9 to TRBJ2-2; 10 nucleotides match TRBD2. CDR3 size: 18 residues. Germline values: CDR1 SGDLS, CDR2 YYNGEE. The V segment lost 0 bases and the J segment 6 bases; nucleotides outside the gene matches: 11. The CDR3 region has the DNA TGTGCCAGCAGCGTAGATCCCGCACTAGCGGGAAAGGCCGGGGAGCTGTTTTTT. Amino acids: CASSVDPALAGKAGELFF.

V and J are TRBV29-1 and TRBJ1-1; a weak D match, TRBD1 (6 bases). In germline, CDR1 is SQVTM, CDR2 ANQGSEA. This CDR3 spans 12 amino acids. Trimming left V 5 bases short and J 0 bases short, with 7 bases between. CDR3 amino acids: CSVYRVNTEAFF. The CDR3 nucleotides are TGCAGCGTTTACAGGGTGAACACTGAAGCTTTCTTT.

The chain employs TRBV27 and TRBJ2-2; no reliable D call. Germline CDR1 is MNHEY and CDR2 is SMNVEV (reference sequence). Trimming took 1 base from V and 3 from J, leaving 9 bases between them. The CDR3 extends over 15 amino acids. This CDR3 is CASSLFSRYTGELFF. As DNA, the CDR3 is TGTGCCAGCAGTTTATTTAGTAGGTACACCGGGGAGCTGTTTTTT.

The J gene is TRBJ2-1, the V gene TRBV14, with a weak D call TRBD1 (5 bases). Germline V gene sequence: CDR1 SGHDN, CDR2 FVKESK. Trimming took off 1 base at V and 10 bases at J, with 8 bases between the two ends. The CDR3 is 12 residues long. CDR3 coding DNA: TGTGCCAGCAGCCAAGTCAGGGCGGAGCAGTTCTTC. It codes for CASSQVRAEQFF.

This chain uses TRBV12-5 with TRBJ2-2; D is possibly TRBD2 (7 bases). Germline CDR1 and CDR2: LGHNT and FRNRAP. The CDR3 has 19 residues. V lost 1 base and J 1 base, leaving 19 bases between the germline ends. DNA of the CDR3: TGTGCTAGTGGTTTGGCGAGGGGGTCGGCTAGCGGGAACACCGGGGAGCTGTTTTTT. The encoded protein is CASGLARGSASGNTGELFF.

This chain joins TRBV11-2 and TRBJ1-5; D possibly corresponds to TRBD1 (6 bases). Germline V lookup: CDR1 SGHAT, CDR2 FQNNGV. Trimming pared 4 bases from V and 3 bases from J, leaving 10 bases between. The CDR3 is made up of 14 amino acids. This CDR3 is CASSSQGFNQPQHF. The CDR3 nucleotides are TGTGCCAGCAGCTCACAGGGTTTCAATCAGCCCCAGCATTTT.

Note on this clone: One end of the junction fails to match germline, which may point to a read error. V usage is TRBV30 and J usage is TRBJ2-7; the match to TRBD1 covers 7 bases. CDR3 length: 14 residues. Per the germline V gene, CDR1 is GTSNPN and CDR2 is SVGIG (reference sequence). CDR3 in DNA: TGTGCCTGGAGTGAAGGGACAGCCTCCCACGAGCAGTACTTC. Protein: CAWSEGTASHEQYF.

The chain has TRBV5-6 and TRBJ1-1; D possibly corresponds to TRBD1 (5 bases). Trimming left V 0 bases short and J 1 base short, with 13 bases between. The CDR3 extends over 16 amino acids. Germline assignment: CDR1 SGHDT and CDR2 YYEEEE. This chain's CDR3 is CASSLGDGGRNTEAFF. In DNA form, the CDR3 reads TGTGCCAGCAGCTTGGGGGACGGTGGGAGGAACACTGAAGCTTTCTTT. Full variable domain (rest looked up from reference TRBV5-6 and TRBJ1-1): DAGVTQSPTHLIKTRGQQVTLRCSPKSGHDTVSWYQQALGQGPQFIFQYYEEEERQRGNFPDRFSGHQFPNYSSELNVNALLLGDSALYLCASSLGDGGRNTEAFFGQGTRLTVV.

The chain joins TRBV7-2 to TRBJ2-7; 7 bases are a match to TRBD1. The CDR3 is 13 residues long. Germline V gene lookup returns CDR1 SGHTA and CDR2 FQGNSA. V shed 5 bases and J 7 bases; nucleotides not matched to a gene: 8. CDR3 sequence (DNA): TGTGCCAGCAGCCCAGGGGGAAGCGTTGAGCAGTACTTC. It codes for CASSPGGSVEQYF. Using reference TRBV7-2 and TRBJ2-7 for the parts outside the CDR3, the full variable domain is GAGVSQSPSNKVTEKGKDVELRCDPISGHTALYWYRQSLGQGLEFLIYFQGNSAPDKSGLPSDRFSAERTGGSVSTLTIQRTQQEDSAVYLCASSPGGSVEQYFGPGTRLTVT.

Here the CDR3 reads CSASLGLWGNTIYF. CDR3 DNA: TGCAGTGCTAGTCTTGGGCTATGGGGAAACACCATATATTTT. This rearrangement joins TRBV20-1 to TRBJ1-3, with unresolved D. This CDR3 region has 14 residues. With 3 bases removed from V and 4 bases from J, the gap between germline ends came to 13 bases. Per germline, CDR1 DFQATT and CDR2 SNEGSKA (reference sequence).

The gene calls are TRBV7-9 and TRBJ2-3, with 10 bases that match TRBD2. J was trimmed by 4 bases and V by 2 bases; bases with no gene match: 9. The CDR3 has 17 amino acids. Germline loops: CDR1 SEHNR, CDR2 FQNEAQ (reference sequence). The DNA of the CDR3 is TGTGCCAGCAGCTTATATATTACTAGCGGGACCGCAGATACGCAGTATTTT. Translated, it gives CASSLYITSGTADTQYF.

The chain recombines TRBV3-1 (or the pseudogene TRBV3-2) with TRBJ2-1; D remains unclear. CDR3 length: 14 amino acids. The germline V and J ends were trimmed by 8 bases and 1 base, with 12 bases remaining between them. Germline-derived CDR1 and CDR2 are LGHDT and YNNKEL (reference sequence). This chain's CDR3 is CASQNRESYNEQFF. The CDR3 DNA reads TGTGCCAGCCAGAACAGAGAGTCCTACAATGAGCAGTTCTTC.

The chain uses TRBV3-1 (or the pseudogene TRBV3-2) and TRBJ1-2; 11 positions match TRBD1. The CDR3 runs to 15 residues. J was trimmed by 4 bases and V by 4 bases; bases with no gene match: 5. Germline values: CDR1 LGHDT, CDR2 YNNKEL (reference sequence). The CDR3 is CASSPSGTGGYGYTF. CDR3 DNA: TGTGCCAGCAGCCCTTCCGGGACAGGGGGCTATGGCTACACCTTC.

The V call is TRBV4-2, the J call TRBJ2-1, with 8 bases fitting TRBD2. Germline V gives CDR1 LGHNA, CDR2 YNFKEQ. The CDR3 totals 15 residues. J gave up 10 bases and V 3 bases, and 11 bases lay outside the gene matches. The CDR3 sequence is CASSQGGLGNDEQFF. DNA of the CDR3: TGTGCCAGCAGCCAGGGGGGACTAGGAAACGACGAGCAGTTCTTC.

The V and J genes are TRBV7-9 and TRBJ2-1; D gene uncertain. The CDR3 sequence is 12 residues long. The V end lost 6 bases, the J end lost 8 bases, and 11 bases lay between the germline ends. Germline V gene lookup returns CDR1 SEHNR and CDR2 FQNEAQ (reference sequence). CDR3 region: CASSSSSYEQFF. The CDR3 DNA sequence: TGTGCCAGCAGTTCATCTTCGTATGAGCAGTTCTTC.

This clone was seen only once. CDR3 DNA: TGTGCCAGCAGCTTAGGCCAGGCGAACACCGGGGAGCTGTTTTTT. It encodes CASSLGQANTGELFF. The rearrangement joins TRBV11-3 to TRBJ2-2; D uncertain. Germline assignment: CDR1 SGHNT and CDR2 YENEEA. The CDR3 consists of 15 residues. Trimming cost V 1 base and J 0 bases, with 6 bases left between them.